Listed below are T cell receptor beta chains from one sample, sequenced in a study of cytomegalovirus exposure and HLA in healthy donors. Sequencing was performed with immunoSEQ multiplex PCR; in TCRdb, only in-frame clones are kept and a portion is missing. The table lists roughly 100,000 clones, around two thirds of them singletons. The sequencing input was PBMCs. The receptors here all came from a man in his fifties or sixties in good health and CMV-seropositive. CDR3s leave out the opening cysteine and the closing phenylalanine or tryptophan. Clone sizes are given selectively: once, few, many, or a class where the clone is expanded.

TRBV27	NA	TRBJ1-2	ASSLSPAGAYGYT
TRBV18	once	TRBJ1-1	ASSLTTGFDTEAF
TRBV19	NA	TRBJ1-5	ASSTGLQGHSVNQPQH
TRBV7-2	NA	TRBJ2-3	ASSPDGLNTDTQY
TRBV27	NA	TRBJ1-3	ASSLRGRGNTIY
TRBV9	NA	TRBJ1-1	ASSVAPMNTEAF
TRBV5-1	NA	TRBJ2-1	ASSPGTSEALEQF
TRBV5-1	once	TRBJ2-5	ATSSGEYQETQY
TRBV5-1	NA	TRBJ2-6	ASSLASGSTGANVLT
TRBV5-5	NA	TRBJ1-3	ASSRLWRDGNTIY
TRBV9	NA	TRBJ2-3	AGSQGAETTDTQY
TRBV4-1	NA	TRBJ1-1	ASSQVDMGQVNTEAF
TRBV30	NA	TRBJ2-2	AWRRAGRTGELF
TRBV7-2	NA	TRBJ2-3	ASSLVEGDTQY
TRBV5-4	NA	TRBJ2-3	ASSFAGLAGEADTQY
TRBV6-6	NA	TRBJ2-3	ASRKTGAADTQY
TRBV25-1	once	TRBJ1-2	ASSDLPFYGYT
TRBV11-2	NA	TRBJ1-1	ASLQGGNTEAF
TRBV27	NA	TRBJ1-4	ASSIDRGATNEKLF
TRBV15	NA	TRBJ2-3	ATSRDKGASTDTQY